This is a list of T cell receptor beta chains from one sample in a study of blood T cell repertoires in COVID-19. Libraries were prepared by immunoSEQ multiplex PCR; TCRdb keeps only in-frame clonotypes and omits some of them. The sample contains around 250,000 clones, approximately 85% of which appear only once. Material: PBMCs or T cells enriched from blood (not recorded which). These receptors were collected from a woman aged 50 to 60 who had recovered from COVID-19. The CDR3 runs from the conserved cysteine through the conserved F or W.

J gene | V gene | CDR3 protein
TRBJ2-7 | TRBV6-5 | CASSSRLAGGPEEQYF
TRBJ2-1 | TRBV10-3 | CAIMRQGESYNEQFF
TRBJ2-3 | TRBV5-1 | CASSLTGQGARDTQYF
TRBJ2-1 | TRBV5-4 | CASSPGTSGSSQSSYNEQFF
TRBJ1-2 | TRBV5-1 | CASSPQQGDSTYGYTF
TRBJ2-1 | TRBV2 | CASSEGTSANNEQFF
TRBJ1-1 | TRBV20-1 | CSASVPGQNTEAFF
TRBJ2-3 | TRBV4-2 | CASSQASGTSGDTQYF
TRBJ1-2 | TRBV7-9 | CASSIYRDLYGYTF
TRBJ1-1 | TRBV5-6 | CASSFQGGGTEAFF
TRBJ2-7 | TRBV5-1 | CASSPREGSYEQYF
TRBJ2-3 | TRBV28 | CASTRGRMGRTDTQYF
TRBJ1-6 | TRBV7-2 | CASSLRGLDNSPLHF
TRBJ2-7 | TRBV4-2 | CASSHPDRDSYEQYF
TRBJ1-1 | TRBV11-3 | CASSLDGLNNTEAFF
TRBJ2-7 | TRBV6-1 | CASSEFPRGDYEQYF
TRBJ2-5 | TRBV5-1 | CASSLGLAGTQETQYF
TRBJ2-7 | TRBV3-1/TRBV3-2 | CASSSQYEQYF
TRBJ2-1 | TRBV9 | CASSASTYGDEQFF
TRBJ1-1 | TRBV18 | CASSPATGTGNTEAFF
TRBJ2-2 | TRBV15 | CATSRDGGQGWVGELFF
TRBJ1-4 | TRBV10-3 | CAISESYGTGGEKLFF
TRBJ1-5 | TRBV27 | CASSSSPQGGNQPQHF
TRBJ1-1 | TRBV6-5 | CASRTEGANTEAFF
TRBJ2-7 | TRBV11-2 | CASTPAGGLRTYEQYF
TRBJ1-1 | TRBV4-1 | CASSQSDSLNTEAFF
TRBJ1-5 | TRBV14 | CASSQGGTGYQPQHF
TRBJ2-4 | TRBV28 | CASSTSSGRARRLQYF
TRBJ1-6 | TRBV11-2 | CASSLAGWGSPLHF
TRBJ2-5 | TRBV19 | CASSPREEEETQYF
TRBJ2-7 | TRBV28 | CASTHGSVRYEQYF
TRBJ1-2 | TRBV28 | CASSFRGFHGYTF
TRBJ2-3 | TRBV18 | CASSGSSATDTQYF
TRBJ2-1 | TRBV2 | CASSENQLGGPRFF
TRBJ2-6 | TRBV9 | CASSWGTSADSGANVLTF
TRBJ1-1 | TRBV27 | CASSFSVLGNTEAFF
TRBJ2-7 | TRBV11-2 | CASETGTGYEQYF
TRBJ1-1 | TRBV19 | CASSNDRGRTEAFF
TRBJ2-3 | TRBV7-9 | CASSRLITDTQYF
TRBJ1-2 | TRBV7-8 | CASSPQTGALRNYGYTF
TRBJ2-3 | TRBV28 | CASSFGSAFGRKDTQYF
TRBJ2-3 | TRBV19 | CASNGGALDTQYF
TRBJ1-1 | TRBV11-2 | CASSFSYRGGTEAFF
TRBJ1-3 | TRBV9 | CASSDTVLGPGNTIYF
TRBJ2-1 | TRBV11-3 | CASSLTPGTYNEQFF
TRBJ2-3 | TRBV2 | CATQGGQSTDTQYF
TRBJ2-7 | TRBV7-2 | CASSLISGGDYEQYF
TRBJ1-3 | TRBV28 | CASRGYRGNTIYF
TRBJ2-7 | TRBV27 | CASSLSSGAYEQYF
TRBJ1-5 | TRBV25-1 | CASSEGTLSNQPQHF
TRBJ1-2 | TRBV4-2 | CASSPPGQGAGYGYTF
TRBJ2-3 | TRBV14 | CASSQDWQGTNTQYF
TRBJ2-7 | TRBV10-3 | CAISGGETSYEQYF
TRBJ2-7 | TRBV9 | CASSEGLALTYEQYF
TRBJ2-6 | TRBV28 | CASSPGGSGANVLTF
TRBJ2-1 | TRBV18 | CASSPPLGQGGGEQFF
TRBJ1-2 | TRBV3-1/TRBV3-2 | CASSHGGQGANYGYTF
TRBJ2-2 | TRBV19 | CASSRWGRTTGELFF
TRBJ2-7 | TRBV27 | CASSTGTGVREQYF